One sample yielded the 4 T cell receptor beta chains listed below, sequenced in a study of cytomegalovirus exposure and HLA in healthy donors. PCR amplification relied on 60 Vbeta primers (plus 13 Jbeta primers). This table comes from immunoSEQ multiplex PCR, and its TCRdb copy is limited to in-frame clones, with some not included. The profile covers approximately 220,000 clones, with approximately 80% appearing a single time and roughly 1.3% taken by the ten largest. The source material was PBMCs. All receptors come from a girl aged 5-17 years in good health and CMV-seronegative.

J is TRBJ1-3 and V is TRBV28; TRBD1 aligns across 9 bases. V trimming: 6 bases; J trimming: 6 bases; junction bases outside the gene matches: 3. The germline gives CDR1 MDHEN, CDR2 SYDVKM. The CDR3 runs to 13 residues. The CDR3 nucleotides read TGTGCCAGCAGATGGACAGGGGAAAACACCATATATTTT. This encodes CASRWTGENTIYF.

The V call is TRBV27, the J call TRBJ1-1; the D gene is possibly TRBD1 (6 bases). The CDR3 runs 16 residues. Germline V CDR1 and CDR2: MNHEY, SMNVEV (reference sequence). V was trimmed by 2 bases and J by 0 bases, leaving 13 bases between them. CDR3 nucleotide sequence: TGTGCCAGCAGTTTACGGGGGGCTGGTATGAACACTGAAGCTTTCTTT. Its translation is CASSLRGAGMNTEAFF.

This rearrangement joins TRBV27 to TRBJ1-2; 9 bases are a match to TRBD1. Germline CDR1 is MNHEY and CDR2 is SMNVEV (reference sequence). This CDR3 contains 15 residues. The V segment lost 2 bases and the J segment 4 bases; nucleotides outside the gene matches: 5. The CDR3 reads CASSLRGQGSYGYTF. The DNA of the CDR3 is TGTGCCAGCAGTTTAAGGGGACAGGGTTCCTATGGCTACACCTTC.

CDR3 in amino acids: CASSYGDAGSTDTQYF. The CDR3 bases are TGTGCCAGCAGCTACGGTGATGCCGGGAGCACAGATACGCAGTATTTT. The chain carries TRBV7-9 and TRBJ2-3; D gene ambiguous. Germline CDR1 SEHNR, CDR2 FQNEAQ (reference sequence). The CDR3 runs 16 residues. Trimming stripped 4 bases from V and 0 bases from J, with 14 bases between.